This T cell receptor (beta chain) is drawn from a study of cytomegalovirus exposure and HLA in healthy donors. Study-level points and caveats: An apparent linkage of common viral pathogens to several of the most significant clusters emerged in a later analysis. Later genetic work tied a missense DCLRE1C variant to beta-chain V and J trimming. At a 0.05 false discovery rate, a later analysis found roughly 17,000 TCR beta sequences to be associated with HLA alleles.

Use of 60 Vbeta and 13 Jbeta primers characterized the PCR. Some clones are missing from TCRdb's copy, which holds only in-frame ones; the method was immunoSEQ multiplex PCR. This table holds around 150,000 clones, approximately 79% found once. Germline CDR1 reads MDHEN; CDR2 reads SYDVKM. The CDR3 spans 14 residues. V lost 6 bases and J lost 8, with 17 bases in between. In the case of this clone: Antigen specificity is unknown. Other DNA sequences in the same sample also yield this CDR3.

Input material: PBMCs. This TCR was recovered from a man aged 40-49 years in good health and CMV-seronegative. The chain uses TRBV28 and TRBJ2-1, with TRBD1 as a possible D gene (7 bases). The CDR3 coding sequence is TGTGCCAGCAGGGTCGCAGGGGGGTACGATGAGCAGTTCTTC. It encodes CASRVAGGYDEQFF.